Listed below are T cell receptor beta chains from one sample, sequenced in a study of T cell repertoires in cytomegalovirus infection. TCRdb passed the reads through MiXCR, listing each CDR3 protein once. The table lists nearly 450,000 distinct CDR3 sequences, 30% to 40% of them singletons, with roughly 13% in the top ten. Sequencing was done on a sample of PBMCs. These receptors were obtained from a human donor in good health (CMV status not recorded). Some clones in this sample may be carry-over from other donors' samples. Both conserved end residues are part of each CDR3. A D gene is named only where the DNA matches it firmly. Not every row has a clone size; where given, it reads once, few, many or a size class.

clone_size d_call j_call v_call cdr3_nt cdr3_aa
few NA TRBJ2-1 TRBV7-8 TGTGCCAGCAGCTTAGGCCACCTCAGGGGGGGGGCCTCAAATGAGCAGTTCTTC CASSLGHLRGGASNEQFF
many NA TRBJ1-6 TRBV12-3/TRBV12-4 TGTGCCAGCAGTCCAGACAAGCAGCGGAATTCACCCCTCCACTTT CASSPDKQRNSPLHF
many NA TRBJ2-7 TRBV4-1 TGCGCCAGCAGCCCAATACCCCCACTCCCACCCAGCTACGAGCAGTACTTC CASSPIPPLPPSYEQYF
NA TRBD1 TRBJ1-1 TRBV5-1 TGCGCCAGCAGCCTTGGGACAGGGGCCAACACTGAAGCTTTCTTT CASSLGTGANTEAFF
many NA TRBJ1-2 TRBV11-1 TGTGCCAGCAGCCTGGACACTAACTATGGCTACACCTTC CASSLDTNYGYTF
NA TRBD1 TRBJ2-2 TRBV2 TGTGCCAGCAAAGATGCAGGGGGCCCCCGAGACACCGGGGAGCTGTTTTTT CASKDAGGPRDTGELFF
NA NA TRBJ2-2 TRBV6-6 TGTGCCAGCCAGACCCAGACGAACACCGGGGAGCTGTTTTTT CASQTQTNTGELFF
NA TRBD1 TRBJ1-5 TRBV7-6 TGTGCCAGCAGCTCGGGGGCCGGGACAGGCTCCAATCAGCCCCAGCATTTT CASSSGAGTGSNQPQHF
NA NA TRBJ2-7 TRBV27 TGTGCCAGCAGGAGACGACAGGCCGAAATTGGGGAGCAGTACTTC CASRRRQAEIGEQYF
NA TRBD2 TRBJ2-5 TRBV7-6 TGTGCCAGCAGCCCCAGCCCAGCGGGGGGCTACCAAGAGACCCATTACTTC CASSPSPAGGYQETHYF
NA NA TRBJ2-3 TRBV29-1 TGCAGCGTCCCAAGGGGAGATACGCAGTATTTT CSVPRGDTQYF
NA NA TRBJ1-5 TRBV19 TGTGCCAGTAGTATCGGACCGTTACAGCCCCAGCATTTT CASSIGPLQPQHF
NA NA TRBJ2-7 TRBV4-1 TGCGCCAGCAGCCAAGCATCCCCATCCTACGAGCAGTACTTC CASSQASPSYEQYF
many TRBD1 TRBJ1-5 TRBV7-2 TGTGCCAGCAGACAAACTACAGGGGCGGGAAGCAATCAGCCCCAGCATTTT CASRQTTGAGSNQPQHF
NA NA TRBJ2-7 TRBV6-2/TRBV6-3 TGTGCCAGCAGTTCCACCCGACCCGGGTTGGGCTACGAGCAGTACTTC CASSSTRPGLGYEQYF
NA NA TRBJ1-6 TRBV7-6 TGTGCCAGCAGCTTAGAGCAGGTTAATTCACCCCTCCACTTT CASSLEQVNSPLHF
many NA TRBJ1-2 TRBV25-1 TGTGCCAGCAGTCAAATAGAACAGGGCGGTCATGGCTACACCTTC CASSQIEQGGHGYTF